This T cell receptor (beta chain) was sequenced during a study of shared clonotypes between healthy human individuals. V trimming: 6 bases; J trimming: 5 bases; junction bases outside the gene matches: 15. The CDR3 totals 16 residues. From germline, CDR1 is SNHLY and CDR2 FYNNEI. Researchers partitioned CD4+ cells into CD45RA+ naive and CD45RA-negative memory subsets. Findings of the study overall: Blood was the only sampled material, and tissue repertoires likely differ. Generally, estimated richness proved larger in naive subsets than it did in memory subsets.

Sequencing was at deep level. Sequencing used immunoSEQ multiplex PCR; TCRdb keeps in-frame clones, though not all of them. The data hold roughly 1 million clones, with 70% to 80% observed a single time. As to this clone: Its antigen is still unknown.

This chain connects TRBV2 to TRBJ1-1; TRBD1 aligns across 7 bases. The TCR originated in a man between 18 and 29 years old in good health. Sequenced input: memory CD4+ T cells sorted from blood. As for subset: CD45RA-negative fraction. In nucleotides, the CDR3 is TGTGCCAGCAGCAGTACGAGTAACAGGGGAGGGACTGAAGCTTTCTTT. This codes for CASSSTSNRGGTEAFF.